These 31 T cell receptor beta chains came from one sample sequenced in a study of blood T cell repertoires in COVID-19. Libraries were prepared by immunoSEQ multiplex PCR; TCRdb keeps only in-frame clonotypes and omits some of them. The data hold some 170,000 clones, with roughly 81% observed a single time. The sequenced sample consisted of peripheral blood. These TCRs come from a man in his forties or fifties with acute or convalescent COVID-19.

CDR3 loop: CSTPSGTEAFF. The CDR3 DNA reads as TGCAGTACTCCATCGGGCACTGAAGCTTTCTTT. The chain has TRBV20-1 and TRBJ1-1; D is unclear. This CDR3 is built from 11 residues. The germline V and J ends were trimmed by 8 bases and 4 bases, with 11 bases remaining between them. Germline CDR1 is DFQATT and CDR2 is SNEGSKA (reference sequence).

V and J are TRBV5-1 and TRBJ2-7; D perhaps matches TRBD1 (5 bases). Deletions cut 4 bases from V and 3 bases from J, with 11 bases between. Germline values: CDR1 SGHRS, CDR2 YFSETQ. CDR3 length equals 13 residues. The DNA of the CDR3 is TGCGCCAGCAGCCTCCGACAGAACTACGAGCAGTACTTC. Translated, it gives CASSLRQNYEQYF.

The chain employs TRBV11-2 and TRBJ1-2, with 7 positions matching TRBD1. Looked up from germline, CDR1 is SGHAT and CDR2 is FQNNGV. V gave up 5 bases and J gave up 4 bases; unmatched junction bases: 7. This CDR3 region has 14 residues. DNA for the CDR3: TGTGCCAGCAGCAACCCGAGGACAGGCTATGGCTACACCTTC. Protein: CASSNPRTGYGYTF.

The J gene is TRBJ2-1, the V gene TRBV28, with 12 bases fitting TRBD2. This CDR3 has 16 residues. The germline gives CDR1 MDHEN, CDR2 SYDVKM. Trimming cost V 5 bases and J 3 bases; bases outside gene matches: 5. CDR3 protein: CASSPRTSGDYNEQFF. Written as DNA, the CDR3 is TGTGCCAGCAGTCCTAGGACTAGCGGGGACTACAATGAGCAGTTCTTC.

The chain carries TRBV2 and TRBJ1-3, with D hard to call. The germline V and J ends were trimmed by 7 bases and 2 bases, with 9 bases remaining between them. The CDR3 has 13 residues. Germline values: CDR1 SNHLY, CDR2 FYNNEI. The DNA of the CDR3 is TGTGCCAGCAAAGAGGGTCCTGGAAACACCATATATTTT. It specifies CASKEGPGNTIYF.

The chain couples TRBV5-1 to TRBJ1-2; 7 nucleotides match TRBD1. The CDR3 loop spans 13 amino acids. The J segment lost 8 bases and the V segment lost 4 bases, leaving 8 bases of the junction unmatched. Germline lookup yields CDR1 SGHRS and CDR2 YFSETQ. The CDR3 nucleotides read TGCGCCAGCAGCCCGCCGGGACAGTCCGGCTACACCTTC. It yields the protein CASSPPGQSGYTF.

The chain recombines TRBV19 with TRBJ1-1; TRBD1 matches at 7 bases. The germline V gene has CDR1 LNHDA and CDR2 SQIVND (reference sequence). V trimming: 5 bases; J trimming: 5 bases; junction bases outside the gene matches: 11. The CDR3 contains 15 residues. The CDR3 reads CASSPPGRGRTEAFF. In nucleotides, the CDR3 is TGTGCCAGTAGTCCCCCCGGAAGGGGGCGAACTGAAGCTTTCTTT.

Comment on this clone: The junction differs from germline at one of its ends, possibly a read error. V is TRBV12-3 or TRBV12-4 and J is TRBJ1-2; 8 nucleotides line up with TRBD1. The CDR3 extends over 13 amino acids. The CDR3 region is CASSIDRGDGYAF. The CDR3 DNA reads as TGTGCCAGCAGCATAGACAGGGGTGATGGCTACGCCTTC.

This clone was observed once. The chain couples TRBV2 to TRBJ1-6, with 9 nucleotides matching TRBD1. Germline loops: CDR1 SNHLY, CDR2 FYNNEI. The J segment lost 6 bases and the V segment lost 8 bases, leaving 8 bases of the junction unmatched. This CDR3 spans 15 amino acids. CDR3 sequence (DNA): TGTGCCAGCTATTCGGGACAGGGTACTAATTCACCCCTCCACTTT. This translates into CASYSGQGTNSPLHF. Based on the CDR3 plus reference TRBV2 and TRBJ1-6, the full variable domain is EPEVTQTPSHQVTQMGQEVILRCVPISNHLYFYWYRQILGQKVEFLVSFYNNEISEKSEIFDDQFSVERPDGSNFTLKIRSTKLEDSAMYFCASYSGQGTNSPLHFGNGTRLTVT.

The chain is built from TRBV7-9 and TRBJ1-4; 11 bases fit TRBD1. Germline V gene lookup returns CDR1 SEHNR and CDR2 FQNEAQ (reference sequence). V lost 0 bases, J lost 7 bases, and 1 base stayed unmatched. The CDR3 sequence is 15 residues long. The CDR3 sequence is CASSLAGQGVEKLFF. Written as DNA, the CDR3 is TGTGCCAGCAGCTTAGCGGGACAGGGGGTTGAAAAACTGTTTTTT.

The sample holds a few counts of this clone. The V gene is TRBV5-8, the J gene TRBJ2-7; D unresolved. Germline CDR1 and CDR2: SGHTS and YDEGEE. The CDR3 extends over 12 amino acids. Trimming pared 5 bases from V and 3 bases from J, leaving 9 bases between. The CDR3 region has the DNA TGTGCCAGCAGTTCCGCTAGCTACGAGCAGTACTTC. Residues: CASSSASYEQYF.

This chain joins TRBV20-1 and TRBJ1-1, with D possibly being TRBD1 (6 bases). V shed 6 bases and J shed 8 bases, with 10 bases lying between them. CDR3 length: 10 residues. Germline CDR1 DFQATT, CDR2 SNEGSKA (reference sequence). CDR3 residues: CSAQTGEAFF. The CDR3 DNA sequence: TGCAGTGCACAGACAGGCGAAGCTTTCTTT.

This clone was observed once. V and J are TRBV10-2 and TRBJ2-1, with D possibly matching TRBD1 (5 bases). The CDR3 is 13 amino acids. Germline V gene lookup returns CDR1 WSHSY and CDR2 SAAADI. Trimming stripped 8 bases from V and 1 base from J, with 9 bases between. The CDR3 DNA reads TGCGCCAGCGGGGCTGCGTCCTACAATGAGCAGTTCTTC. Amino acids: CASGAASYNEQFF.

This sequence joins TRBV10-2 and TRBJ1-1; 7 bases align to TRBD1. The CDR3 runs to 14 residues. Unmatched junction bases numbered 2, after V lost 2 bases and J lost 2 bases. Germline values: CDR1 WSHSY, CDR2 SAAADI. CDR3 coding DNA: TGCGCCAGCAGTGAGGGGACAGCTAACACTGAAGCTTTCTTT. Translated: CASSEGTANTEAFF.

The CDR3 DNA follows: TGTGCCTGGAAACAGACCTCCCTCAAAAACATTCAGTACTTC. Residues: CAWKQTSLKNIQYF. The gene calls are TRBV30 and TRBJ2-4; D uncertain. Looked up from germline, CDR1 is GTSNPN and CDR2 is SVGIG (reference sequence). Trimming cost V 4 bases and J 3 bases, with 13 bases left between them. This CDR3 comprises 14 residues.

This chain connects TRBV6-6 to TRBJ1-1; 7 nucleotides agree with TRBD1. The germline CDR1 and CDR2 sequences are MNHNY and SVGAGI (reference sequence). Unmatched junction bases numbered 2, after V lost 4 bases and J lost 0 bases. The CDR3 extends over 14 amino acids. The CDR3 region has the DNA TGTGCCAGCAGTTTACAGGGGTTGAACACTGAAGCTTTCTTT. It specifies CASSLQGLNTEAFF.

The chain uses TRBV28 and TRBJ2-7, with 12 bases identical to TRBD1. Per the germline V gene, CDR1 is MDHEN and CDR2 is SYDVKM. The CDR3 covers 17 residues. The trim removed 4 bases at V and 5 bases at J, leaving 12 bases unmatched. CDR3 in amino acids: CASSSLFGGQGADEQYF. In nucleotides, the CDR3 is TGTGCCAGCAGTTCCTTATTTGGGGGACAGGGGGCAGACGAGCAGTACTTC.

CDR3: CASSLGLAGMGQFF. The CDR3, as DNA: TGTGCCAGCAGTTTAGGACTAGCGGGGATGGGGCAGTTCTTC. The rearrangement joins TRBV6-5 to TRBJ2-1; 12 bases are a match to TRBD2. Germline V gene lookup returns CDR1 MNHEY and CDR2 SVGAGI. J was trimmed by 12 bases and V by 4 bases; bases with no gene match: 7. This CDR3 spans 14 amino acids.

This rearrangement joins TRBV6-2 or TRBV6-3 to TRBJ1-5; D not certain. The CDR3 loop spans 15 amino acids. The germline V gene has CDR1 MNHEY and CDR2 SVGEGT. V lost 0 bases to trimming and J lost 3 bases, with 9 bases between them. Written as DNA, the CDR3 is TGTGCCAGCAGTTACTCTATGGCCCTCAATCAGCCCCAGCATTTT. This sequence encodes CASSYSMALNQPQHF.

For this clone: A junction boundary mismatches the germline segment, possibly from a read error. This sequence joins TRBV9 and TRBJ1-2, with 11 bases aligning to TRBD1. The CDR3 totals 15 residues. The germline V gene has CDR1 SGDLS and CDR2 YYNGEE. The CDR3 reads CASSARDRGNYGYAF. The DNA of the CDR3 is TGTGCCAGCAGCGCAAGGGACAGGGGGAACTATGGCTACGCCTTC.

This sequence joins TRBV21-1 and TRBJ2-1; the table's D call, TRBD2, was not checked against the DNA. TRBV21-1 is marked as a pseudogene. This CDR3 has 19 amino acids. The DNA of the CDR3 is TGTGCCAGCAGCAAAGAACGGTTAGAGGACTTATGCTCCTACAATGAGCAGTTCTTC. It specifies CASSKERLEDLCSYNEQFF.

This chain uses TRBV7-2 with TRBJ2-1; 7 nucleotides align to TRBD1. The CDR3 loop spans 15 amino acids. The germline V gene has CDR1 SGHTA and CDR2 FQGNSA. V lost 2 bases and J lost 3; bases outside the gene matches: 4. The CDR3 DNA is TGTGCCAGCAGCTTAAGGGGGCAAAGCTACAATGAGCAGTTCTTC. Encoded protein: CASSLRGQSYNEQFF.

CDR3 in DNA: TGTGCCAGCAGCCGACCCGAGGGTGGAAACACCATATATTTT. Residues: CASSRPEGGNTIYF. The chain uses TRBV5-4 and TRBJ1-3; D is unresolved. The V end was cut by 4 bases, the J end by 3 bases, with 11 bases between. Germline CDR1 reads SGHNT; CDR2 reads YYREEE (reference sequence). CDR3 length equals 14 residues.

This clone was found once. J is TRBJ2-5 and V is TRBV5-8; 10 nucleotides match TRBD2. The V and J ends lost 4 bases and 5 bases, in that order; junction bases with no gene match: 17. Germline CDR1 SGHTS, CDR2 YDEGEE. This CDR3 comprises 18 residues. CDR3 protein: CASSPLGQASGRGETQYF. CDR3 in DNA: TGTGCCAGCAGCCCCCTCGGGCAGGCTAGCGGGAGAGGGGAGACCCAGTACTTC.

The J gene is TRBJ2-1, the V gene TRBV24-1; D is unclear. The CDR3 spans 16 residues. Germline CDR1 is KGHDR and CDR2 is SFDVKD. V lost 0 bases, J lost 4 bases, and 12 bases lay in between. This CDR3 is CATSDLGPNRYNEQFF. The CDR3 coding sequence is TGTGCCACCAGTGATTTGGGCCCAAACAGATACAATGAGCAGTTCTTC.

The J gene is TRBJ1-6, the V gene TRBV18, with 7 bases fitting TRBD1. J lost 11 bases, V lost 8 bases, and 12 bases had no gene match. Germline loops: CDR1 KGHSH, CDR2 LQKENI. The CDR3 sequence is 14 residues long. This CDR3 is CASREDRLRTPLHF. The CDR3 coding sequence is TGTGCCAGCAGAGAGGACAGGTTAAGGACACCCCTCCACTTT.

CDR3 loop: CASSPPFNYGYTF. The CDR3 DNA sequence: TGTGCCAGCTCACCCCCTTTCAACTATGGCTACACCTTC. The chain combines TRBV18 with TRBJ1-2; no clear D gene. The CDR3 has 13 residues. V shed 3 bases and J shed 2 bases, with 7 bases lying between them. Germline V gives CDR1 KGHSH, CDR2 LQKENI.

The chain is built from TRBV9 and TRBJ2-5; possible D gene TRBD2, 5 bases. The CDR3 runs to 13 residues. V shed 3 bases and J shed 5 bases, with 11 bases lying between them. Per germline, CDR1 SGDLS and CDR2 YYNGEE. Written as DNA, the CDR3 is TGTGCCAGCAGCGGGACCGGGGAGGAGACCCAGTACTTC. Its protein product is CASSGTGEETQYF.

The chain couples TRBV6-2 or TRBV6-3 to TRBJ1-1, with TRBD1 as a possible D gene (6 bases). V was cut by 5 bases and J by 2 bases, with 15 bases left in between. This CDR3 has 15 amino acids. The germline V gene encodes CDR1 MNHEY and CDR2 SVGEGT. CDR3 nucleotides: TGTGCCAGCAGTACCCCTTCAGGGGCCAACACTGAAGCTTTCTTT. The encoded protein is CASSTPSGANTEAFF.

The chain joins TRBV27 to TRBJ1-4; 7 bases align to TRBD1. Germline V gene data show CDR1 as MNHEY and CDR2 as SMNVEV (reference sequence). V lost 2 bases and J lost 8; bases outside the gene matches: 8. The CDR3 is 15 amino acids. The CDR3 reads CASSLISGGGEKLFF. The CDR3 DNA is TGTGCCAGCAGTTTAATCTCAGGGGGTGGCGAAAAACTGTTTTTT.

V and J are TRBV5-1 and TRBJ2-5, with 8 bases fitting TRBD1. Germline-derived CDR1 and CDR2 are SGHRS and YFSETQ. With V trimmed by 5 bases and J by 4 bases, 7 bases remained unmatched. The CDR3 is 14 residues long. The CDR3 sequence is CASRSQGAGETQYF. The CDR3, as DNA: TGCGCCAGCAGAAGTCAGGGGGCAGGAGAGACCCAGTACTTC.